This TCR beta chain was sequenced during a study of shared clonotypes between healthy human individuals. Overall study results and limits: Among the subsets, naive ones generally showed larger estimated richness than memory ones.

Naivety among CD8 cells was defined by CD45RO negativity and positive CCR7 selection, thereby excluding terminally differentiated effector memory CD45RA+ cells. A word on this clone: Antigen unknown. Distinct nucleotide sequences in the sample also encode this CDR3.

Profiling relied on immunoSEQ multiplex PCR, and the TCRdb table lists in-frame clones only, not all of them. The sample yields about 2.1 million clones, 80% to 95% seen once. CDR3 length: 13 amino acids. V lost 1 base, J lost 4 bases, and 4 bases lay in between. CDR1 LGHNA and CDR2 YSLEER come from the germline V gene. This sequence joins TRBV4-3 and TRBJ2-2; D gene uncertain. This clonotype was sampled from a man in his late teens or twenties in good health. Some clones in this sample may be carry-over from other donors' samples. Input material: naive CD8+ T cells from PBMCs. CDR3 bases: TGCGCCAGCAGCCAAGGACTCACCGGGGAGCTGTTTTTT. This sequence encodes CASSQGLTGELFF.